The clone carrying this TCR beta chain was found once. This sample was taken from a study of T cell changes during pregnancy in multiple sclerosis. In germline, CDR1 is SGHVS, CDR2 FNYEAQ. Between the trimmed V and J ends, which lost 5 bases and 4 bases, there was a span of 12 bases. The CDR3 runs 13 residues. Profiling relied on immunoSEQ multiplex PCR, and the TCRdb table lists in-frame clones only, not all of them. The table has 85,000 to 100,000 clones, approximately 93% seen once; the top ten hold over 0.85%. The V call is TRBV7-6, the J call TRBJ2-7; no firm D call. The receptor was isolated from a female donor with multiple sclerosis, enrolled in a pregnancy study. Sequences were derived from peripheral blood, sampled after pregnancy. CDR3 loop: CASSQSPLYEQYF. The CDR3, as DNA: TGTGCCAGCAGCCAAAGCCCACTTTACGAGCAGTACTTC.